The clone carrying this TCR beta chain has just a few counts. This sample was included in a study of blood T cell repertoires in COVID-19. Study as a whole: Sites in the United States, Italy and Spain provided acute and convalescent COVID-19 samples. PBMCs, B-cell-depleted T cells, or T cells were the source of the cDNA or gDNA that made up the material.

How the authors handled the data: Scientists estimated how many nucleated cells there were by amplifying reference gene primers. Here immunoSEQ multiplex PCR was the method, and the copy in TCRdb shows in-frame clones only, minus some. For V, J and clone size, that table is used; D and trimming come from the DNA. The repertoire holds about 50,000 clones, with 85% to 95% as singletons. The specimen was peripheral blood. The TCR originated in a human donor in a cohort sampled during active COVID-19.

The CDR3 sequence: CASSLMAGGEQYF. The CDR3 DNA sequence: TGTGCCAGCAGTTTAATGGCGGGCGGCGAGCAGTACTTC. V usage is TRBV28 and J usage is TRBJ2-7, with D possibly being TRBD2 (5 bases). Germline CDR1 reads MDHEN; CDR2 reads SYDVKM. V was pared by 2 bases and J by 6 bases, with 11 bases between. This CDR3 has 13 residues.